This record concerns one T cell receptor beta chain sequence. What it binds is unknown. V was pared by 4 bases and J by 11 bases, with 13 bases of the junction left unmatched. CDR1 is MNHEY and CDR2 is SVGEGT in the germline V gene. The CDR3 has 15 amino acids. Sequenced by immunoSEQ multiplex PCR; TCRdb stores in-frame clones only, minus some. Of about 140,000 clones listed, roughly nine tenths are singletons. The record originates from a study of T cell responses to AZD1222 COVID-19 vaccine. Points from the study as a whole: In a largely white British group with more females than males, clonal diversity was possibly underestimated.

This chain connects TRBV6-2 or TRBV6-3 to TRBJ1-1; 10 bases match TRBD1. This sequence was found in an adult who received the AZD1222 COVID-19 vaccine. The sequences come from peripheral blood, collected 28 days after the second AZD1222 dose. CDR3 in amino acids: CASSSSAGTGEQAFF. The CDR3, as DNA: TGTGCCAGCAGTTCGTCGGCCGGGACAGGGGAGCAGGCTTTCTTT.